This T cell receptor (beta chain) was sequenced during a study of cytomegalovirus exposure and HLA in healthy donors. Study-wide findings and caveats: Most observed TCR sequences were rare, whereas some public TCRs were detected in many donors.

Trimming shortened V by 6 bases and J by 9 bases, and 12 bases separated the two germline ends. This CDR3 has 12 amino acids. CDR1 and CDR2 from the germline V gene are SEHNR and FQNEAQ (reference sequence). Assay used: immunoSEQ multiplex PCR; TCRdb lists only in-frame clones, some missing. The table has around 60,000 clones, around 90% seen once. With regard to this clone: The antigen is not known.

This rearrangement joins TRBV7-9 to TRBJ2-1; weak D call: TRBD2 (6 bases). Specimen: PBMCs. This TCR was sampled from a young man in good health and CMV-seronegative. DNA of the CDR3: TGTGCCAGCAGACTAGACGGGGGTGAGCAGTTCTTC. Protein sequence: CASRLDGGEQFF.